The clone carrying this T cell receptor (beta chain) was recorded only once. Its antigen is not known. These data originate in a study of shared clonotypes between healthy human individuals. Only CD45RO-negative cells positively selected for CCR7 counted as naive CD8 cells, so terminally differentiated effector memory CD45RA+ cells were excluded. Those who donated were healthy HIV-negative adults, with no recent acute infections or vaccinations reported. Only in-frame clones appear in the TCRdb table, and some are missing; sequencing was by immunoSEQ multiplex PCR. This table holds roughly 890,000 clones, 80% to 95% found once. General observations from the study: Memory subsets had estimated richness that was generally smaller than that of naive subsets.

This CDR3 spans 16 amino acids. Per the germline V gene, CDR1 is MNHEY and CDR2 is SMNVEV (reference sequence). The V gene end was trimmed by 6 bases and the J gene end by 4 bases; junction bases not matched to a gene: 12. The origin of this receptor is a man aged 25 to 40 in good health. The chain carries TRBV27 and TRBJ2-1, with 7 nucleotides matching TRBD2. Sequenced sample: naive CD8+ T cells sorted from blood. The CDR3 loop is CASRLTVAGLYNEQFF. The CDR3 nucleotides are TGTGCCAGCAGGCTAACCGTAGCGGGCTTGTACAATGAGCAGTTCTTC.